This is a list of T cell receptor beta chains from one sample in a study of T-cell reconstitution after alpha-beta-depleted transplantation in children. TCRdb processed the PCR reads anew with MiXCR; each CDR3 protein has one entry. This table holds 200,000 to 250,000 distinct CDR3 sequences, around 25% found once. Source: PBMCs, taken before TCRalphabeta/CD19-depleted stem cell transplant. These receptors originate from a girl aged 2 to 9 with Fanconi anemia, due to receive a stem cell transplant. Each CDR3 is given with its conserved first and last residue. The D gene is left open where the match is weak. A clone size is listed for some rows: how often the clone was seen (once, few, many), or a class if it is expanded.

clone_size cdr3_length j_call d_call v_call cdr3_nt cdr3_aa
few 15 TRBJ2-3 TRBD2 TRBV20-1 TGCAGTGCTGGGGCTAGCGGGAACGTCCCAGATACGCAGTATTTT CSAGASGNVPDTQYF
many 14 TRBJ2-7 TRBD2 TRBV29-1 TGCAGCGTTGAAAGAGCGGGAGGGCCTATCGAGCAGTACTTC CSVERAGGPIEQYF
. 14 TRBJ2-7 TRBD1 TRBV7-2 TGTGCCAGCAGCGAGACAGGGTTCTCCTACGAGCAGTACTTC CASSETGFSYEQYF
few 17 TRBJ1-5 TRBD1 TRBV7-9 TGTGCCAGCAGCTTAGGGACCGGGACAGGGGGAAATCAGCCCCAGCATTTT CASSLGTGTGGNQPQHF
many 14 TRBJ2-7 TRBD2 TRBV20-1 TGCAGTGCTATACTAGCGGGGCGCACCTACGAGCAGTACTTC CSAILAGRTYEQYF
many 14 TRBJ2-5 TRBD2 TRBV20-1 TGCAGTGCTTGGCGGGGGGCACTCCAAGAGACCCAGTACTTC CSAWRGALQETQYF
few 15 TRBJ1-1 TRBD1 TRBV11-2 TGTGCCAGCAGCCCTCGACAGGGATTGAGCACTGAAGCTTTCTTT CASSPRQGLSTEAFF
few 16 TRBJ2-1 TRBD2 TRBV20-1 TGCAGTGCCACTGATAGCGGGAGGCATTCCTACAATGAGCAGTTCTTC CSATDSGRHSYNEQFF
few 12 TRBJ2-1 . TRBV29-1 TGCAGCGTTGAAAATATGAGTAATGAGCAGTTCTTC CSVENMSNEQFF
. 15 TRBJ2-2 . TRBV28 TGTGCCAGCAGTTTATTCGGGGAGGACACCGGGGAGCTGTTTTTT CASSLFGEDTGELFF
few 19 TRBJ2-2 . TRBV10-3 TGTGCCATCAGTAGCAGCGTGGGTGGGGCCCTAGCGAACACCGGGGAGCTGTTTTTT CAISSSVGGALANTGELFF
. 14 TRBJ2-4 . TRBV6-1 TGTGCCAGCACTGGACAGCTAGCCAAAAACATTCAGTACTTC CASTGQLAKNIQYF
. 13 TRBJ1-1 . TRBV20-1 TGCAGTGCTAGAGATGGCAGTAACACTGAAGCTTTCTTT CSARDGSNTEAFF
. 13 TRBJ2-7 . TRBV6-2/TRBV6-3 TGTGCCGGCATGGACTTAGGAACCTACGAGCAGTACTTC CAGMDLGTYEQYF
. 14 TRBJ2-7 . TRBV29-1 TGCAGCGTTCTTTCCCCGGGAACCTCCTACGAGCAGTACTTC CSVLSPGTSYEQYF
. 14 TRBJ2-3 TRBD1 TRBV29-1 TGCAGCGTTGAACTCAGGGGGAGCACAGATACGCAGTATTTT CSVELRGSTDTQYF
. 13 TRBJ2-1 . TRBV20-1 TGCAGTGCTATCCGGGACATCTACAATGAGCAGTTCTTC CSAIRDIYNEQFF
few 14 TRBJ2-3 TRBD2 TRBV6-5 TGTGCCAGCAGTTACGGGGGGGACACAGATACGCAGTATTTT CASSYGGDTDTQYF
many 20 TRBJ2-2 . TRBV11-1 TGTGCCAGCAGCTACAAATCGGGCAAGTCGACCCCAGCGGACACCGGGGAGCTGTTTTTT CASSYKSGKSTPADTGELFF
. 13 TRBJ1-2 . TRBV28 TGTGCCAGCAGTCTCCGGGACATCTATGGCTACACCTTC CASSLRDIYGYTF
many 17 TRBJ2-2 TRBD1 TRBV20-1 TGCAGTGCTAGAGATTGGCCGGGACAGGGGAACACCGGGGAGCTGTTTTTT CSARDWPGQGNTGELFF
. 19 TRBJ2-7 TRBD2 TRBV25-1 TGTGCCAGCAGTGAATATTTTCCCAGCGGGGGGACAAAAACTACGCAGCAGTACTTC CASSEYFPSGGTKTTQQYF